A single sample is the source of the 26 T cell receptor beta chains below, sequenced in a study of post-analysis software for immune sequencing data. cDNA libraries of TCR beta carried unique molecular identifiers. TCRdb analysed the PCR reads with MiXCR anew, one entry per CDR3 protein. Among hundreds of thousands of distinct CDR3 sequences listed, about 32% were seen once. Study-wide points: Roughly five TRBV segments occurring more often in patients than controls included TRBV5-6, TRBV5-1 and TRBV20-1.

No antigens are known for them. The sequencing sample was made of blood. The receptors come from a girl aged 10 to 17 with multiple sclerosis.

V and J are TRBV12-3 or TRBV12-4 and TRBJ2-7; 7 bases match TRBD1. With 5 bases clipped from V and 6 bases from J, the junction kept 13 bases outside the gene matches. CDR3 length: 15 residues. The CDR3 DNA follows: TGTGCCAGCAGTCTACGACAGGGAACGCTGAGCGAGCAGTACTTC. This gives the protein CASSLRQGTLSEQYF.

The table lists this clonotype with many counts. The V gene is TRBV14, the J gene TRBJ2-1; D unclear. Per the germline V gene, CDR1 is SGHDN and CDR2 is FVKESK. CDR3 size: 12 residues. The V gene lost 8 bases and the J gene lost 7 bases, with 12 bases spanning the gap. The CDR3: CASSQSRNEQFF. The CDR3 DNA reads as TGTGCCAGCTCACAATCACGGAATGAGCAGTTCTTC.

J is TRBJ2-5 and V is TRBV20-1, with D possibly being TRBD1 or TRBD2 (5 bases each). Germline V CDR1 and CDR2: DFQATT, SNEGSKA (reference sequence). This CDR3 spans 16 amino acids. The V end was cut by 0 bases, the J end by 3 bases, with 17 bases between. Written as DNA, the CDR3 is TGCAGTGCTAGAGATTACCAGTGGGGGTTCGAAGAGACCCAGTACTTC. It yields the protein CSARDYQWGFEETQYF.

This clonotype came up a few times. This may be a read error: a much more frequent sequence differs by one nucleotide. The chain has TRBV3-1 and TRBJ2-4; 7 bases are a match to TRBD2. The DNA end lines up better with TRBJ2-7; the J call may be wrong. Germline V lookup: CDR1 LGHDT, CDR2 YNNKEL (reference sequence). The CDR3 sequence is 15 residues long. CDR3 amino acids: CASSQREFNTYEQYF. The CDR3 coding sequence is TGTGCCAGCAGCCAGCGGGAGTTTAACACCTACGAGCAGTACTTC.

This rearrangement joins TRBV7-9 to TRBJ2-2; 9 bases are shared with TRBD1. Germline lookup yields CDR1 SEHNR and CDR2 FQNEAQ (reference sequence). The V gene end was trimmed by 5 bases and the J gene end by 0 bases; junction bases not matched to a gene: 7. The CDR3 covers 17 residues. The CDR3 is CASSLGTGYANTGELFF. Written as DNA, the CDR3 is TGTGCCAGCAGCCTGGGGACAGGGTACGCGAACACCGGGGAGCTGTTTTTT.

The chain is built from TRBV28 and TRBJ2-7; TRBD1 agrees at 8 bases. CDR3 length: 15 amino acids. Germline values: CDR1 MDHEN, CDR2 SYDVKM. The junction had 8 bases not matched to a gene; V was cut back by 4 bases and J by 3 bases. The chain's CDR3 is CASSSGGPSYYEQYF. The CDR3 DNA follows: TGTGCCAGCAGTTCAGGGGGCCCATCCTACTACGAGCAGTACTTC.

Notes on this clonotype: Since a much larger clone is just one base distant, this may be a read error. CDR3 in amino acids: CSVEEPWSLSYGYTF. CDR3 coding DNA: TGCAGCGTTGAAGAGCCTTGGTCTCTTTCCTATGGCTACACCTTC. The chain couples TRBV29-1 to TRBJ1-2; D unclear. The CDR3 has 15 residues. V was clipped by 0 bases and J by 4 bases, with 15 bases between them. The germline V gene encodes CDR1 SQVTM and CDR2 ANQGSEA.

In this sample, this clonotype turned up many times. This chain connects TRBV28 to TRBJ2-5; the match to TRBD2 covers 13 bases. The germline gives CDR1 MDHEN, CDR2 SYDVKM. This CDR3 is built from 15 residues. After removal of 5 bases from V and 11 bases from J, the junction contained 11 bases not matched to a gene. The CDR3 sequence: CASSELAGGPREQYF. DNA of the CDR3: TGTGCCAGCAGTGAACTAGCGGGAGGGCCGCGGGAGCAGTACTTC.

The table lists this clonotype with many counts. V is TRBV7-2 and J is TRBJ2-5, with D perhaps matching TRBD2 (6 bases). Germline V gives CDR1 SGHTA, CDR2 FQGNSA. The CDR3 covers 16 residues. Trimming stripped 5 bases from V and 2 bases from J, with 18 bases between. CDR3: CASSPDLGGAQETQYF. The DNA of the CDR3 is TGTGCCAGCAGCCCAGACTTAGGAGGGGCACAAGAGACCCAGTACTTC.

This clonotype was seen a handful of times. The J gene is TRBJ2-5, the V gene TRBV10-3; D unresolved. Germline values: CDR1 ENHRY, CDR2 SYGVKD. V lost 0 bases and J 3 bases, leaving 5 bases between the germline ends. The CDR3 consists of 13 residues. The CDR3 DNA reads as TGTGCCATCAGTGAGTCTGTTGAAGAGACCCAGTACTTC. Amino acid sequence: CAISESVEETQYF.

V gene TRBV5-5 combines with J gene TRBJ1-1; D remains unclear. The V and J ends lost 0 bases and 6 bases respectively, with 12 bases between them. CDR3 length equals 14 residues. CDR1 SGHKS and CDR2 YYEKEE come from the germline V gene (reference sequence). The CDR3 DNA sequence: TGTGCCAGCAGCTTGGATGGCCTTCGGGCTGAAGCTTTCTTT. This translates into CASSLDGLRAEAFF. Based on the CDR3 plus reference TRBV5-5 and TRBJ1-1, the full variable domain is DAGVTQSPTHLIKTRGQQVTLRCSPISGHKSVSWYQQVLGQGPQFIFQYYEKEERGRGNFPDRFSARQFPNYSSELNVNALLLGDSALYLCASSLDGLRAEAFFGQGTRLTVV.

V usage is TRBV20-1 and J usage is TRBJ2-1; TRBD2 agrees at 9 bases. CDR3 length: 17 residues. With 3 bases clipped from V and 5 bases from J, the junction kept 14 bases outside the gene matches. Germline CDR1 is DFQATT and CDR2 is SNEGSKA (reference sequence). Here the CDR3 reads CSARNPSGGRDNNEQFF. CDR3 in DNA: TGCAGTGCTAGGAACCCAAGCGGGGGGCGGGACAACAATGAGCAGTTCTTC.

This clonotype was recorded many times. This rearrangement joins TRBV29-1 to TRBJ2-3; 10 positions agree with TRBD1. With V trimmed by 4 bases and J by 1 base, 8 bases remained unmatched. The CDR3 contains 16 residues. The germline CDR1 and CDR2 sequences are SQVTM and ANQGSEA. Written as DNA, the CDR3 is TGCAGCGTTGCCCTTTACGGGACAGGGGGCACAGATACGCAGTATTTT. It is translated as CSVALYGTGGTDTQYF.

With regard to this clonotype: This clone may be a read error of a much larger clone one base away. The V call is TRBV28, the J call TRBJ2-1; 7 nucleotides agree with TRBD2. The closer fit of TRBJ2-7 to the DNA end suggests the J call may be wrong. CDR1 and CDR2 (germline): MDHEN, SYDVKM. The CDR3 is 14 amino acids. The CDR3 DNA reads TGTGCCAGCAGATCGGGGGGTAACTACAATGAGCAGTACTTC. It translates to CASRSGGNYNEQYF.

This clonotype was seen only a few times. The J gene is TRBJ2-5, the V gene TRBV12-3 or TRBV12-4; 7 nucleotides match TRBD1. The CDR3 totals 17 residues. The junction had 16 bases not matched to a gene; V was cut back by 6 bases and J by 3 bases. This chain's CDR3 is CASSTTGADRVEETQYF. The DNA of the CDR3 is TGTGCCAGCAGCACGACCGGTGCCGACAGGGTGGAAGAGACCCAGTACTTC.

This clonotype was counted only a few times. This chain uses TRBV7-9 with TRBJ2-5, with D hard to call. CDR1 and CDR2 (germline): SEHNR, FQNEAQ (reference sequence). This CDR3 has 15 residues. V was trimmed by 5 bases and J by 5 bases, leaving 18 bases between them. The CDR3 sequence is CASSEPVKSVETQYF. The CDR3 coding sequence is TGTGCCAGCAGCGAACCAGTGAAATCGGTGGAGACCCAGTACTTC.

Details on this clonotype: The junction departs from germline at one end; a sequencing error may be responsible. The chain joins TRBV10-3 to TRBJ1-2; D is undetermined. From germline, CDR1 is ENHRY and CDR2 SYGVKD. The CDR3 has 14 amino acids. CDR3 protein: CAIRESGQGYGYTF. Written as DNA, the CDR3 is TGTGCCATCAGGGAGTCAGGTCAAGGCTATGGCTACACCTTC.

In its sample, this clonotype was seen a few times. The rearrangement uses TRBV25-1 and TRBJ2-3; D tentatively reads TRBD1 or TRBD2 (5 bases each). The CDR3 sequence is 12 residues long. Trimming removed 6 bases at V and 4 bases at J, with 8 bases between. CDR1 MGHDK and CDR2 SYGVNS come from the germline V gene. CDR3 bases: TGTGCCAGCAGGCAGGGACCAGATACGCAGTATTTT. Translating it yields CASRQGPDTQYF.

The CDR3: CASLQRATNEKLFF. The CDR3 nucleotides read TGTGCCAGCTTGCAGCGTGCAACTAATGAAAAACTGTTTTTT. The rearrangement uses TRBV12-3 or TRBV12-4 and TRBJ1-4; D ambiguous. The CDR3 contains 14 residues. V gave up 8 bases and J gave up 0 bases, with 10 bases separating them.

A few counts support this clonotype. The chain joins TRBV5-5 to TRBJ1-6; D is perhaps TRBD1 (6 bases). The CDR3 is 15 amino acids. Trimming stripped 0 bases from V and 6 bases from J, with 10 bases between. Germline assignment: CDR1 SGHKS and CDR2 YYEKEE (reference sequence). The CDR3 sequence: CASSLGDIGNSPLHF. The CDR3 nucleotides read TGTGCCAGCAGCTTGGGGGACATAGGTAATTCACCCCTCCACTTT.

This clonotype was detected only a few times. The chain couples TRBV6-6 to TRBJ1-5; 9 positions match TRBD1. Germline CDR1 and CDR2: MNHNY and SVGAGI (reference sequence). The CDR3 is 15 amino acids. V gave up 6 bases and J gave up 6 bases; unmatched junction bases: 9. The CDR3 loop reads CASRKTGGESQPQHF. The DNA of the CDR3 is TGTGCCAGCAGGAAAACAGGGGGCGAAAGTCAGCCCCAGCATTTT.

V is TRBV20-1 and J is TRBJ2-3, with D possibly TRBD2 on 7 matching bases. This CDR3 region has 14 residues. CDR1 DFQATT and CDR2 SNEGSKA come from the germline V gene (reference sequence). Trimming took 5 bases from V and 2 from J, leaving 14 bases between them. CDR3 protein: CSAFRGAHTDTQYF. CDR3 DNA sequence: TGCAGTGCTTTTCGGGGGGCCCACACAGATACGCAGTATTTT.

The CDR3 region has the DNA TGTGCCAGCAGCCAAGGGCTAGCGGGGCCCGAGACCCAGTACTTC. It is translated as CASSQGLAGPETQYF. The rearrangement uses TRBV3-1 and TRBJ2-5; 9 nucleotides line up with TRBD2. The CDR3 runs to 15 residues. CDR1 and CDR2 (germline): LGHDT, YNNKEL (reference sequence). Trimming cost V 1 base and J 5 bases; bases outside gene matches: 5.

The genes are TRBV7-2 and TRBJ1-2, with TRBD1 matching 8 bases. The CDR3 loop spans 13 amino acids. V shed 1 base and J 7 bases; nucleotides not matched to a gene: 2. The germline gives CDR1 SGHTA, CDR2 FQGNSA. The CDR3 nucleotides read TGTGCCAGCAGCTTAGACAGGGGGTTTGGCTACACCTTC. Translation: CASSLDRGFGYTF. The variable domain in full, with the rest retrieved from reference TRBV7-2 and TRBJ1-2, is GAGVSQSPSNKVTEKGKDVELRCDPISGHTALYWYRQSLGQGLEFLIYFQGNSAPDKSGLPSDRFSAERTGGSVSTLTIQRTQQEDSAVYLCASSLDRGFGYTFGSGTRLTVV.

The chain is built from TRBV12-3 or TRBV12-4 and TRBJ2-1; the match to TRBD2 covers 7 bases. Unmatched junction bases numbered 9, after V lost 7 bases and J lost 9 bases. The CDR3 totals 13 residues. The CDR3 sequence is CASNDGLVAEQFF. The CDR3 nucleotides are TGTGCCAGCAATGATGGACTAGTGGCTGAGCAGTTCTTC.

This clonotype was seen a few times. This chain connects TRBV20-1 to TRBJ1-1; a possible D gene is TRBD1 (5 bases). The CDR3 length is 13 residues. Germline CDR1 DFQATT, CDR2 SNEGSKA (reference sequence). V was shortened by 6 bases and J by 0 bases, with 11 bases between the two germline ends. CDR3 residues: CSAPGTVNTEAFF. The CDR3 DNA reads as TGCAGTGCCCCCGGGACGGTGAACACTGAAGCTTTCTTT.